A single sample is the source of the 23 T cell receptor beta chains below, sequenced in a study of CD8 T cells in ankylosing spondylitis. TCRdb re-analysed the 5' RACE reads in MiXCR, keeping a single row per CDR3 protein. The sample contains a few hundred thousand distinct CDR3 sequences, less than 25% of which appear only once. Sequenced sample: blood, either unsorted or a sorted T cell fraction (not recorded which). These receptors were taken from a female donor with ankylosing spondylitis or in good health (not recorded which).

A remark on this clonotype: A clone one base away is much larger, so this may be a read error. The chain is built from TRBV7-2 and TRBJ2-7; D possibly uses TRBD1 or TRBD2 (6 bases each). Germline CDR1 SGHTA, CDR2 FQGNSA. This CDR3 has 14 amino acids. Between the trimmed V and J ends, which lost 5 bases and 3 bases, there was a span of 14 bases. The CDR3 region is CASSGGLMYYEQYF. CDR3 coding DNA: TGTGCCAGCAGCGGGGGGCTGATGTACTACGAGCAGTACTTC.

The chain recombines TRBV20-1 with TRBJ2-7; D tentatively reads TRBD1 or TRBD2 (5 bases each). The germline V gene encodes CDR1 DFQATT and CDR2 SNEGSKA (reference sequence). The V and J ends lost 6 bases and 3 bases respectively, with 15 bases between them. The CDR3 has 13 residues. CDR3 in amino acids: CSAPGQGGYEQYF. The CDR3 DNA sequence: TGCAGTGCCCCCGGACAAGGAGGCTACGAGCAGTACTTC.

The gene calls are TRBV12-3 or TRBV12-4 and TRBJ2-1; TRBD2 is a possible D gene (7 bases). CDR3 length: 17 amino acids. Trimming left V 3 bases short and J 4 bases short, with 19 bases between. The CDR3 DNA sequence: TGTGCCAGCAGTTTCCTATCTGGGAGGGGGGGTTACAATGAGCAGTTCTTC. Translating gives CASSFLSGRGGYNEQFF.

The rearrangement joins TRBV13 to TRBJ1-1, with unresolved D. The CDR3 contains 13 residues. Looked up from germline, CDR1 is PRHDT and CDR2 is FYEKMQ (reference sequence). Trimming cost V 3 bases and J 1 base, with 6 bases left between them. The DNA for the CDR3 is TGTGCCAGCAGCTTGGACGAGAACACTGAAGCTTTCTTT. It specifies CASSLDENTEAFF.

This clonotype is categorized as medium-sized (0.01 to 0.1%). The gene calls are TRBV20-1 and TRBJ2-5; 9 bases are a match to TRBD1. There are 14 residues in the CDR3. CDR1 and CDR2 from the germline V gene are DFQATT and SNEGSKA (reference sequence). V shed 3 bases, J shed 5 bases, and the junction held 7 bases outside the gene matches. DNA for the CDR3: TGCAGTGCTAGTTGGACAGGGGTTCGGGAGACCCAGTACTTC. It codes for CSASWTGVRETQYF.

Here the CDR3 reads CSANRERQETQYF. As DNA, the CDR3 is TGCAGTGCTAACCGGGAGAGGCAAGAGACCCAGTACTTC. V and J are TRBV20-1 and TRBJ2-5, with a possible D match to TRBD2 (6 bases). The ends were cut back, 4 bases at V and 2 bases at J, with 11 bases in the middle. The CDR3 runs 13 residues. Germline CDR1 is DFQATT and CDR2 is SNEGSKA (reference sequence).

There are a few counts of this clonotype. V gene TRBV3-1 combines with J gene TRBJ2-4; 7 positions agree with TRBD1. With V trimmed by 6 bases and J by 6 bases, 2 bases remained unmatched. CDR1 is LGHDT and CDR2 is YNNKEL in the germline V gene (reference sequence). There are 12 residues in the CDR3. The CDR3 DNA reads TGTGCCAGCAGTCGACAGGGAAACATTCAGTACTTC. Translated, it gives CASSRQGNIQYF. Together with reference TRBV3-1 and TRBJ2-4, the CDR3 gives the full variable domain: DTAVSQTPKYLVTQMGNDKSIKCEQNLGHDTMYWYKQDSKKFLKIMFSYNNKELIINETVPNRFSPKSPDKAHLNLHINSLELGDSAVYFCASSRQGNIQYFGAGTRLSVL.

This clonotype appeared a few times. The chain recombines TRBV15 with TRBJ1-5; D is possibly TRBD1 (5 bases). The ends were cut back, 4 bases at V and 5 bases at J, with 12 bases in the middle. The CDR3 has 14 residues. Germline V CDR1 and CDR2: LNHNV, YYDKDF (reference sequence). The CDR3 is CATSTRQTYQPQHF. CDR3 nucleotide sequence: TGTGCCACCAGCACGCGACAGACTTATCAGCCCCAGCATTTT.

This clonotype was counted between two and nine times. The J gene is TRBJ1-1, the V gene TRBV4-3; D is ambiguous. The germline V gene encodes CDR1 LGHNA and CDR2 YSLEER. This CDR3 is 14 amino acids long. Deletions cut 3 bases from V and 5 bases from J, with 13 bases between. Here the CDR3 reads CASSHDPEGTEAFF. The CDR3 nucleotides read TGCGCCAGCAGCCACGATCCCGAGGGAACTGAAGCTTTCTTT.

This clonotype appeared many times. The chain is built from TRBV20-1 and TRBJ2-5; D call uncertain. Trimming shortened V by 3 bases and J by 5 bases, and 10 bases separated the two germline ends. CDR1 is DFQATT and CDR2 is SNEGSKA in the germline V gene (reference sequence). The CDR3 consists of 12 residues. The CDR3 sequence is CSASSVGETQYF. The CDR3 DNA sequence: TGCAGTGCTAGTAGTGTAGGGGAGACCCAGTACTTC.

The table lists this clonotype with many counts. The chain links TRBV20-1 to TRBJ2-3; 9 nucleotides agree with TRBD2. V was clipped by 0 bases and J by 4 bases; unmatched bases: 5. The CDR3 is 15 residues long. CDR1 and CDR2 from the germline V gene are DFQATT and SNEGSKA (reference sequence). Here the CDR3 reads CSARDHRLAADTQYF. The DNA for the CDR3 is TGCAGTGCTAGAGATCATAGACTAGCGGCAGATACGCAGTATTTT.

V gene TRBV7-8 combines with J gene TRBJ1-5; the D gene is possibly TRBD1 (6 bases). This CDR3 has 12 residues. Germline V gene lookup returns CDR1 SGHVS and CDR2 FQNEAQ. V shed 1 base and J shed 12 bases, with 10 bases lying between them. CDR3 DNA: TGTGCCAGCAGCTTAGGCGGGGGGCTCCAGCATTTT. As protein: CASSLGGGLQHF.

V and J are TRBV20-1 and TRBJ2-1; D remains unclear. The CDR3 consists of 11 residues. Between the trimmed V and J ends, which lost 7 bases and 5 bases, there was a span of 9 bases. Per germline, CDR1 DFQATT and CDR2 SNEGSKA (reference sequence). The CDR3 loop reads CSGVAHNEQFF. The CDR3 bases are TGCAGTGGGGTAGCTCACAATGAGCAGTTCTTC.

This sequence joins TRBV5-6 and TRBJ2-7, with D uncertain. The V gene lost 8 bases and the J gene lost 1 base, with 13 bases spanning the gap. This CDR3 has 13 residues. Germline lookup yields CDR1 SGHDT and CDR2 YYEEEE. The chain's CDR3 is CARGFGLSYEQYF. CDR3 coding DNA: TGTGCCAGGGGCTTCGGGCTGTCCTACGAGCAGTACTTC.

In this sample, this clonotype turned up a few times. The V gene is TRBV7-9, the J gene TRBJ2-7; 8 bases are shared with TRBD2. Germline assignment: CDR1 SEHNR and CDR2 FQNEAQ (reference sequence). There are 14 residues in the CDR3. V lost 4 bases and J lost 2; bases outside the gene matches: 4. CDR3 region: CASSSSGFPYEQYF. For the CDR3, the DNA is TGTGCCAGCAGCTCTAGCGGGTTTCCCTACGAGCAGTACTTC.

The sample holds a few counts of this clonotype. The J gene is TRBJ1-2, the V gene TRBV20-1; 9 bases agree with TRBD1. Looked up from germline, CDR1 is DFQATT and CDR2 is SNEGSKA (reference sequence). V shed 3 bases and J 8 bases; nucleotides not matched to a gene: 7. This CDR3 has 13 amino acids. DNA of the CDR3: TGCAGTGCTAGCAGGGGACAGGGTGGAGGCTACACCTTC. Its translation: CSASRGQGGGYTF.

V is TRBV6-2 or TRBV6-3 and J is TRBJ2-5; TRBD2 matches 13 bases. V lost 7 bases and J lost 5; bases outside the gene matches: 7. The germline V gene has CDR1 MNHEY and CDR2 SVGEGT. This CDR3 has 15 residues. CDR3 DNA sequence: TGTGCCAGCACACCGGGACTAGCGGGATCGGAGACCCAGTACTTC. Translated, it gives CASTPGLAGSETQYF.

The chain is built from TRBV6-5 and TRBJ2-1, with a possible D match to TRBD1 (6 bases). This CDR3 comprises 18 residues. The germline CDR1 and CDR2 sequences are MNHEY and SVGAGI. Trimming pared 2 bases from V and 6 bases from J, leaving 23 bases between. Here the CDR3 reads CASSYRGSTSVGLNEQFF. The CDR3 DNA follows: TGTGCCAGCAGTTACAGGGGGAGTACCAGTGTAGGTCTCAATGAGCAGTTCTTC.

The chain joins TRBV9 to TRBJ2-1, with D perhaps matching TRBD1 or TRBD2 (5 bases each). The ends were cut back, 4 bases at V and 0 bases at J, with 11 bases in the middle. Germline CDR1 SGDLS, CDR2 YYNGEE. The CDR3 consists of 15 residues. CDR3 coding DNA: TGTGCCAGCAGCCTAGGGGAGTACTCCTACAATGAGCAGTTCTTC. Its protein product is CASSLGEYSYNEQFF. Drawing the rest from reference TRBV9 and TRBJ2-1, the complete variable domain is DSGVTQTPKHLITATGQRVTLRCSPRSGDLSVYWYQQSLDQGLQFLIQYYNGEERAKGNILERFSAQQFPDLHSELNLSSLELGDSALYFCASSLGEYSYNEQFFGPGTRLTVL.

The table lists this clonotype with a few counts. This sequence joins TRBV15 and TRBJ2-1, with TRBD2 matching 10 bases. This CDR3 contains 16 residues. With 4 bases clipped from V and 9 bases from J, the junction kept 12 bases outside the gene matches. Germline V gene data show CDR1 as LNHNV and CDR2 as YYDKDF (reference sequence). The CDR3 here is CATSTLGSGRRGEQFF. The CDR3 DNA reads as TGTGCCACCAGCACCCTGGGTAGCGGGAGGCGGGGTGAGCAGTTCTTC. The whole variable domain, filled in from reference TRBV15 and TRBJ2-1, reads DAMVIQNPRYQVTQFGKPVTLSCSQTLNHNVMYWYQQKSSQAPKLLFHYYDKDFNNEADTPDNFQSRRPNTSFCFLDIRSPGLGDTAMYLCATSTLGSGRRGEQFFGPGTRLTVL.

CDR3: CAWKQLNTEAFF. The DNA of the CDR3 is TGTGCCTGGAAACAGCTGAACACTGAAGCTTTCTTT. The chain has TRBV30 and TRBJ1-1; no definite D call. V was shortened by 4 bases and J by 0 bases, with 6 bases between the two germline ends. The CDR3 is made up of 12 amino acids. CDR1 and CDR2 from the germline V gene are GTSNPN and SVGIG (reference sequence).

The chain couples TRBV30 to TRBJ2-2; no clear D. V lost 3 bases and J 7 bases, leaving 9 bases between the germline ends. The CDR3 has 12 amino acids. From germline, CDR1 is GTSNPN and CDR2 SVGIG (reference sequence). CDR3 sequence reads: CAWRNFGGELFF. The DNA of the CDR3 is TGTGCCTGGAGGAACTTTGGCGGGGAGCTGTTTTTT. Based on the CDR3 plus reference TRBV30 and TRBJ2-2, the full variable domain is SQTIHQWPATLVQPVGSPLSLECTVEGTSNPNLYWYRQAAGRGLQLLFYSVGIGQISSEVPQNLSASRPQDRQFILSSKKLLLSDSGFYLCAWRNFGGELFFGEGSRLTVL.

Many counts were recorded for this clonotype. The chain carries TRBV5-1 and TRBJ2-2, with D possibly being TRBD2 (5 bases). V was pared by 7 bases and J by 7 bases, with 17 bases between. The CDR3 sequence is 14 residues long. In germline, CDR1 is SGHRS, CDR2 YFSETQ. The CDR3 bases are TGCGCCAGCCGCCTTACTAGTGTCGGCGGGGAGCTGTTTTTT. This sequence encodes CASRLTSVGGELFF.